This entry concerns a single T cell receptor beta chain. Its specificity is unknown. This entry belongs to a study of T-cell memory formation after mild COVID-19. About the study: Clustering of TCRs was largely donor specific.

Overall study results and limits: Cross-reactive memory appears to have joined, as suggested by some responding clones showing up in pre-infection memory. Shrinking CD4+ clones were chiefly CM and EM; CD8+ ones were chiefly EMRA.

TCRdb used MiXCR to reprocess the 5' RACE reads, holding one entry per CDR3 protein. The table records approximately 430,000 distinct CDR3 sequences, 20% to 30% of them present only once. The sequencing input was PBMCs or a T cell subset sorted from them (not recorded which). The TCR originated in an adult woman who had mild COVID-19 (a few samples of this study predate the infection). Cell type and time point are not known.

The DNA for the CDR3 is TGTGCCAGCAGTTTACGGACAGGGTTCAAAAACATTCAGTACTTC. The encoded protein is CASSLRTGFKNIQYF. The chain recombines TRBV28 with TRBJ2-4; 8 bases are shared with TRBD1. Germline V lookup: CDR1 MDHEN, CDR2 SYDVKM. Trimming removed 2 bases from V and 3 bases from J; junction bases left unmatched: 3. This CDR3 has 15 amino acids.